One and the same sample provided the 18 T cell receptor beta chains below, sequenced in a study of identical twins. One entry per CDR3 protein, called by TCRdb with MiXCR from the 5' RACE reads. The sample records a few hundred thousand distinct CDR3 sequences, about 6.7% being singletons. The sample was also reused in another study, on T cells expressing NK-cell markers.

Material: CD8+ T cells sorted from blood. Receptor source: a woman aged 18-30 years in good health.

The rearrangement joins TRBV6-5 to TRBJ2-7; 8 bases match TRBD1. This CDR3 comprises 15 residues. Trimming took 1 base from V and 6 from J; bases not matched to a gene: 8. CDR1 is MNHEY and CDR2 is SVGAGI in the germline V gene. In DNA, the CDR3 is TGTGCCAGCAGTTACTTGGCAGGGGGCCCCCCCGAGCAGTACTTC. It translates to CASSYLAGGPPEQYF.

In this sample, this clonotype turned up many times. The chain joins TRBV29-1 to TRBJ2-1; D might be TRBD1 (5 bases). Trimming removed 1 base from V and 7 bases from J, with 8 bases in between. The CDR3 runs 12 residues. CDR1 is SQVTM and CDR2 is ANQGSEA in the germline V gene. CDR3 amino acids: CSVEVKGNEQFF. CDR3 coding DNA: TGCAGCGTTGAAGTCAAGGGGAATGAGCAGTTCTTC.

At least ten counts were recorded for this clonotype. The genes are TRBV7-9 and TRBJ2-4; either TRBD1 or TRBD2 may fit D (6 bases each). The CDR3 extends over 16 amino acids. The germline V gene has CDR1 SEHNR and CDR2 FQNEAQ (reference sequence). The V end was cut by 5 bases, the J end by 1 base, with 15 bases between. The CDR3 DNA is TGTGCCAGCAGCGCGGGACAAAGAGAGGCCAAAAACATTCAGTACTTC. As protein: CASSAGQREAKNIQYF.

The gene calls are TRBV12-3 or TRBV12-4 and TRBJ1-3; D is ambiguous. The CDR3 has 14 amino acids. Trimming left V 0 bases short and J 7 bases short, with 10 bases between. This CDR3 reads CASSLAGVGNTIYF. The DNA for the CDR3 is TGTGCCAGCAGTTTAGCCGGGGTCGGGAACACCATATATTTT.

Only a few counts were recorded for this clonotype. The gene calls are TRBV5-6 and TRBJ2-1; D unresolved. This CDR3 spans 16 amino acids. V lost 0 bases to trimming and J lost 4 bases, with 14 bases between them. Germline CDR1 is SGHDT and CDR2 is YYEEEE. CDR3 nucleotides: TGTGCCAGCAGCTTGGTGGGCAGAGGAGAATACAATGAGCAGTTCTTC. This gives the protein CASSLVGRGEYNEQFF.

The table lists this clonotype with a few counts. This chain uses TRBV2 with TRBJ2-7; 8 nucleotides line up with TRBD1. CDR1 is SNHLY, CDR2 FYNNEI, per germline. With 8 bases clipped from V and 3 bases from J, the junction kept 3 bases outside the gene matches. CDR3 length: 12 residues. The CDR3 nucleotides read TGTGCCAGCGATACAGGGGGCTACGAGCAGTACTTC. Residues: CASDTGGYEQYF.

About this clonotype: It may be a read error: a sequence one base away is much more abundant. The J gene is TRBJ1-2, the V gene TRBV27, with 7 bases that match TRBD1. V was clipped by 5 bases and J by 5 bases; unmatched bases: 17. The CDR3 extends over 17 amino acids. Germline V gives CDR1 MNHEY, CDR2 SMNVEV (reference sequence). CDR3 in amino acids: CASSPFGQENPLYGYTF. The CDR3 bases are TGTGCCAGCAGTCCCTTCGGACAGGAAAACCCGTTATATGGCTACACCTTC.

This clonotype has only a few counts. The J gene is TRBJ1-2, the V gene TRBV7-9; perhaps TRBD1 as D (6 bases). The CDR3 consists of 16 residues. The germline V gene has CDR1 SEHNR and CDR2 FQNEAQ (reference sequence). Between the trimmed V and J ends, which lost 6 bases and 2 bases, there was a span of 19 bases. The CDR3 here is CASSRFGQGLNYGYTF. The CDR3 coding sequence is TGTGCCAGCAGTAGATTCGGGCAGGGGTTAAACTATGGCTACACCTTC.

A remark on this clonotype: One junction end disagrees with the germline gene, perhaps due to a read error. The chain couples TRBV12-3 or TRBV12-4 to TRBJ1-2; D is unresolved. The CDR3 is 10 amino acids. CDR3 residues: CASLLGGYTF. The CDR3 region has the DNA TGCGCCTCCCTTTTAGGTGGCTACACCTTC.

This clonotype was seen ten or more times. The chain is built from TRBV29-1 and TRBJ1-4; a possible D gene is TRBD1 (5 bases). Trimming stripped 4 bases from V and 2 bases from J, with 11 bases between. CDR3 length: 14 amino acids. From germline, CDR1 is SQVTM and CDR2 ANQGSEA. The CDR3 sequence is CSVGYRGTNEKLFF. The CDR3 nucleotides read TGCAGCGTTGGCTACCGGGGGACTAATGAAAAACTGTTTTTT.

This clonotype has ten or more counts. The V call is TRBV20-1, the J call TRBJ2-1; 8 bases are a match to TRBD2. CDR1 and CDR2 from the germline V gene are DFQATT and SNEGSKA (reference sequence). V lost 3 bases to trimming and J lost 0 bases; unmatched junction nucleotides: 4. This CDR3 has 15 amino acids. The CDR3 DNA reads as TGCAGTGCTAGTACGCGGGAGGACTCCTACAATGAGCAGTTCTTC. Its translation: CSASTREDSYNEQFF.

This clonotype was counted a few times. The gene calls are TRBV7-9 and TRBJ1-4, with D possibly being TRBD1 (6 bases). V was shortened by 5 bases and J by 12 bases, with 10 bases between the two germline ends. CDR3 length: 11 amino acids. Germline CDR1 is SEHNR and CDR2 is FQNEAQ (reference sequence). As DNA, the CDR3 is TGTGCCAGCAGCGAAAACAGGGAACTGTTTTTT. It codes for CASSENRELFF.

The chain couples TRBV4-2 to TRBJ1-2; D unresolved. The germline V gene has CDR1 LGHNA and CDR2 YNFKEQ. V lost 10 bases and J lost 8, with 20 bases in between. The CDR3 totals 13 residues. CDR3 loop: CAMGPGVFGGYTF. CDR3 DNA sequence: TGTGCCATGGGCCCCGGGGTCTTTGGAGGCTACACCTTC.

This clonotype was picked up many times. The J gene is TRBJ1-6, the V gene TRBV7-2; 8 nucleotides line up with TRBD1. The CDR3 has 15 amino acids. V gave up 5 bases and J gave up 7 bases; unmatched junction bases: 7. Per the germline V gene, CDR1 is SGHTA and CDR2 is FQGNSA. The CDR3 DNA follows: TGTGCCAGCAGCACCGGACAGGGAGGAAATTCACCCCTCCACTTT. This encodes CASSTGQGGNSPLHF.

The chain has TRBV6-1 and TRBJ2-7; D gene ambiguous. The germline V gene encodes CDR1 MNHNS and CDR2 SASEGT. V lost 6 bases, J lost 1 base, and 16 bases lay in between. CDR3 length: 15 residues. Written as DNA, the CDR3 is TGTGCCAGCAGCCCTGATTTCCCGTATTCCTACGAGCAGTACTTC. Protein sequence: CASSPDFPYSYEQYF.

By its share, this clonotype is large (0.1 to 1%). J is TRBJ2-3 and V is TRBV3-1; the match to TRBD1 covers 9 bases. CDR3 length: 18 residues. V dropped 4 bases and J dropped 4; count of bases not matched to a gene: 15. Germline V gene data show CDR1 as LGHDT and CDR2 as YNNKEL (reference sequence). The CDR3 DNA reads TGTGCCAGCAGCCCGGTCTTCCACAGGGGGCGGGTGGCAGATACGCAGTATTTT. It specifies CASSPVFHRGRVADTQYF.

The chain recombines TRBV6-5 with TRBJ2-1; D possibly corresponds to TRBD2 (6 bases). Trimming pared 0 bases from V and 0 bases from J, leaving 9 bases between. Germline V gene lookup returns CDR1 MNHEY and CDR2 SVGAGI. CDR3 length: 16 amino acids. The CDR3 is CASSYSSGFSYNEQFF. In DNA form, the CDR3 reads TGTGCCAGCAGTTACTCGAGCGGGTTCTCCTACAATGAGCAGTTCTTC.

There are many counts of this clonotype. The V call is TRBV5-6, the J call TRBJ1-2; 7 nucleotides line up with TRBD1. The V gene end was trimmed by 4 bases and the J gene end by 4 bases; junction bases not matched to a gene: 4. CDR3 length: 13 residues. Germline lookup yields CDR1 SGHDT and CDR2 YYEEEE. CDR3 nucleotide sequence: TGTGCCAGCAGCATCGGGACAGTCTATGGCTACACCTTC. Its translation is CASSIGTVYGYTF.